Sequencing of this T cell receptor beta chain was carried out in a study of T cells in Graves' hyperthyroidism and ophthalmopathy. The junction had 11 bases not matched to a gene; V was cut back by 3 bases and J by 4 bases. Germline CDR1 is MDHEN and CDR2 is SYDVKM. The CDR3 has 18 residues. Patients showing uncontrolled infection, other autoimmune disease, pregnancy or lactation were ineligible. Amplification yielded TCR beta CDR3 regions, with RNA transcripts as the source. When the TCR CDR3 underwent first-round RT-PCR, the HTBI primer set was used. Using its own MiXCR run on the multiplex PCR reads, TCRdb lists one record per CDR3 protein. This table has 500,000 or so distinct CDR3 sequences, roughly 15% appearing once.

The sample was blood. The receptor's source is a woman in her thirties with Graves' ophthalmopathy. The chain uses TRBV28 and TRBJ1-5; 11 positions match TRBD1. The CDR3: CASSFGQGAWFLNQPQHF. The CDR3 DNA follows: TGTGCCAGCAGTTTCGGACAGGGGGCCTGGTTTCTAAATCAGCCCCAGCATTTT. The variable domain in full, completed from reference TRBV28 and TRBJ1-5, reads DVKVTQSSRYLVKRTGEKVFLECVQDMDHENMFWYRQDPGLGLRLIYFSYDVKMKEKGDIPEGYSVSREKKERFSLILESASTNQTSMYLCASSFGQGAWFLNQPQHFGDGTRLSIL.